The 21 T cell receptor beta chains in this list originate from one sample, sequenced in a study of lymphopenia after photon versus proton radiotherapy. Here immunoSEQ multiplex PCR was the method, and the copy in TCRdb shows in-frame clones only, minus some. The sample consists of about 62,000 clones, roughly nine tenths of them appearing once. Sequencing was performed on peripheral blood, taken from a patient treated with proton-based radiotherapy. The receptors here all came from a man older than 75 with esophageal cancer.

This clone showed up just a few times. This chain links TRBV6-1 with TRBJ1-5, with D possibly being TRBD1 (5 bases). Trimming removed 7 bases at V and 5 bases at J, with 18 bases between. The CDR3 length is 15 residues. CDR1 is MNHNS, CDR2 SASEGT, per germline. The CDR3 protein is CASTGGGFGDQPQHF. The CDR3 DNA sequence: TGTGCCAGCACTGGGGGGGGATTCGGCGATCAGCCCCAGCATTTT.

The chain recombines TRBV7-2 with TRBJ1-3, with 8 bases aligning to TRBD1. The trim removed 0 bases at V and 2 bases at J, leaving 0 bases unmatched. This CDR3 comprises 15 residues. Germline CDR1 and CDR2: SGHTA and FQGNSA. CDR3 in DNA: TGTGCCAGCAGCTTAGCGACAGGGGCTGGAAACACCATATATTTT. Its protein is CASSLATGAGNTIYF.

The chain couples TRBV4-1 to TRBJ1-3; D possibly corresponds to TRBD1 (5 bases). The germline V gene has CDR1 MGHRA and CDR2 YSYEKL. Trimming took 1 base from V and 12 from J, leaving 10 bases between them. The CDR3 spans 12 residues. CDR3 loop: CASSQVGTRIYF. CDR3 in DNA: TGCGCCAGCAGCCAAGTTGGGACCCGCATATATTTT.

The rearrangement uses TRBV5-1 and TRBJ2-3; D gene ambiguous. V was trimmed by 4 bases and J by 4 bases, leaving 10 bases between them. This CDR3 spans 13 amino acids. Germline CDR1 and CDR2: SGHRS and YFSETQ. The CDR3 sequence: CASSPVPSDTQYF. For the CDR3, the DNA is TGCGCCAGCAGCCCCGTCCCCTCAGATACGCAGTATTTT.

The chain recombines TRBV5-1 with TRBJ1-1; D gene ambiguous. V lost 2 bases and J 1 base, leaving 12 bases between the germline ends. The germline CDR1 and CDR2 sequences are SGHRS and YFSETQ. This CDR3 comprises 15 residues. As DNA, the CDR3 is TGCGCCAGCAGCTTAATAGGTATCCAGAACACTGAAGCTTTCTTT. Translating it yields CASSLIGIQNTEAFF.

CDR3 amino acids: CASTPLAGDTGELFF. CDR3 DNA: TGTGCCAGCACCCCACTAGCGGGGGACACCGGGGAGCTGTTTTTT. The chain couples TRBV7-2 to TRBJ2-2; 11 nucleotides line up with TRBD2. The CDR3 contains 15 residues. V lost 7 bases to trimming and J lost 3 bases; unmatched junction nucleotides: 4. The V gene's germline CDR1 is SGHTA and CDR2 FQGNSA.

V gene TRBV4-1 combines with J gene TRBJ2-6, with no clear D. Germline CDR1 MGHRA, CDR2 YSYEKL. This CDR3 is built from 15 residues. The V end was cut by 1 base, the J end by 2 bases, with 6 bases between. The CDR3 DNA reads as TGCGCCAGCAGCCAAGTTCGGGCTGGGGCCAACGTCCTGACTTTC. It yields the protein CASSQVRAGANVLTF.

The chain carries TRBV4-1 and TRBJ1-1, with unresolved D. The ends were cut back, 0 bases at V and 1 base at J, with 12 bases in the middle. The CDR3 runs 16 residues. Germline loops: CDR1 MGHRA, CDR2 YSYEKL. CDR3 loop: CASSQDQRQKNTEAFF. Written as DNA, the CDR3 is TGCGCCAGCAGCCAAGATCAAAGGCAGAAGAACACTGAAGCTTTCTTT.

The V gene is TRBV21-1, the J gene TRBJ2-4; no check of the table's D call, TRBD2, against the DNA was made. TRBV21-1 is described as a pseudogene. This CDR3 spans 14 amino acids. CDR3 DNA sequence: TGTGCCAGCAGCATTGGACTAGCCAAAAACATTCAGTACTTC. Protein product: CASSIGLAKNIQYF.

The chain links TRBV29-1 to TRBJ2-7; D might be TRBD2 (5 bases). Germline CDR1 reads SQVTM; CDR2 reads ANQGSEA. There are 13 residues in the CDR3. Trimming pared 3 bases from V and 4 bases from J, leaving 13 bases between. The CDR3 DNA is TGCAGCGTTGACGGGGAGAGTGGATACGAGCAGTACTTC. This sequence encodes CSVDGESGYEQYF.

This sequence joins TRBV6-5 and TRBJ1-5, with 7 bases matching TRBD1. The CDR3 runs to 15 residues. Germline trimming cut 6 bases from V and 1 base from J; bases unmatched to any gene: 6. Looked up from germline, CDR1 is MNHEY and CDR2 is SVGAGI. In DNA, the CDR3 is TGTGCCAGCAGGGGCCAGACAGGGAGCAATCAGCCCCAGCATTTT. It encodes CASRGQTGSNQPQHF.

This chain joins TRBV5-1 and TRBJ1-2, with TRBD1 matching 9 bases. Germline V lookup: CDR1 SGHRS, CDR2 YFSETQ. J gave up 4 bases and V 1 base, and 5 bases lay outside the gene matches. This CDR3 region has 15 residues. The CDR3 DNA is TGCGCCAGCAGCTTGTTCTCGGGACAGGGCTATGGCTACACCTTC. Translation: CASSLFSGQGYGYTF.

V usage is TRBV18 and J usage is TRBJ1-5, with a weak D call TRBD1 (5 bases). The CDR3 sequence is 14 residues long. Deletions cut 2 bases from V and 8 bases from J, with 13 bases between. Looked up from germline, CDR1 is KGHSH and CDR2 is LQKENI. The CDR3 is CASSPGADWEPQHF. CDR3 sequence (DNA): TGTGCCAGCTCACCAGGGGCGGATTGGGAGCCCCAGCATTTT. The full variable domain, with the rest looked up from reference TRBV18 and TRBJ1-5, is NAGVMQNPRHLVRRRGQEARLRCSPMKGHSHVYWYRQLPEEGLKFMVYLQKENIIDESGMPKERFSAEFPKEGPSILRIQQVVRGDSAAYFCASSPGADWEPQHFGDGTRLSIL.

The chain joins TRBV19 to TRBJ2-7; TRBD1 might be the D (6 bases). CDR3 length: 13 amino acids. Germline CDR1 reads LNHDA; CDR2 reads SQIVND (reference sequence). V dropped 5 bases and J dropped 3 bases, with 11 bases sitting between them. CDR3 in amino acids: CASSFGTFYEQYF. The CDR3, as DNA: TGTGCCAGTAGTTTCGGGACATTCTACGAGCAGTACTTC. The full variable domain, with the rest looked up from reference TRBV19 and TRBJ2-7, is DGGITQSPKYLFRKEGQNVTLSCEQNLNHDAMYWYRQDPGQGLRLIYYSQIVNDFQKGDIAEGYSVSREKKESFPLTVTSAQKNPTAFYLCASSFGTFYEQYFGPGTRLTVT.

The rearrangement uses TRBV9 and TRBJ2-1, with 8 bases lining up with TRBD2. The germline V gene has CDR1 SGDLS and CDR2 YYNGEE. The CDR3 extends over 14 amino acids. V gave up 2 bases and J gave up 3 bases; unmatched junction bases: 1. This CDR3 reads CASSVSGIYNEQFF. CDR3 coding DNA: TGTGCCAGCAGCGTTAGCGGGATCTACAATGAGCAGTTCTTC.

In DNA form, the CDR3 reads TGTGCCAGCAGTTCCATAGCCAAAAACATTCAGTACTTC. Protein sequence: CASSSIAKNIQYF. The chain carries TRBV13 and TRBJ2-4, with D uncertain. CDR3 length: 13 amino acids. Germline CDR1 reads PRHDT; CDR2 reads FYEKMQ (reference sequence). Trimming cost V 6 bases and J 0 bases, with 6 bases left between them.

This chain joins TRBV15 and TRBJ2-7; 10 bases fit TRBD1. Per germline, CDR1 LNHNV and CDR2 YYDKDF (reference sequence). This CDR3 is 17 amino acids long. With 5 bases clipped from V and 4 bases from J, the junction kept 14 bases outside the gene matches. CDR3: CATSAELLTGGNYEQYF. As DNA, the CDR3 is TGTGCCACCAGCGCAGAATTATTGACAGGGGGCAATTACGAGCAGTACTTC.

The CDR3 loop reads CASNNDRGTEAFF. CDR3 bases: TGTGCCAGCAATAACGACAGAGGCACTGAAGCTTTCTTT. The chain links TRBV6-1 to TRBJ1-1, with D tentatively TRBD1 (5 bases). Germline CDR1 and CDR2: MNHNS and SASEGT. The CDR3 totals 13 residues. V lost 7 bases and J 4 bases, leaving 13 bases between the germline ends.

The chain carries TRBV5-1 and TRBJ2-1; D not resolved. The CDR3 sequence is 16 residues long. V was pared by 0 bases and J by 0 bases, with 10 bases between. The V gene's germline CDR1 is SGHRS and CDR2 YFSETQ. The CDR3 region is CASSLEQWSSYNEQFF. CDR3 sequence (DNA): TGCGCCAGCAGCTTGGAGCAGTGGAGCTCCTACAATGAGCAGTTCTTC.

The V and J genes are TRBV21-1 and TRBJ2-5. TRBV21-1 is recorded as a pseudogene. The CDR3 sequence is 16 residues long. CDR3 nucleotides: TGTGCCAGCAGCAAAGCCAGGGGGGGACCAAGGGAGACCCAGTACTTC. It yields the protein CASSKARGGPRETQYF.

The CDR3 DNA reads as TGCGCCAGCAGCTTGGGGGACTTGGGCGGCAATCAGCCCCAGCATTTT. Residues: CASSLGDLGGNQPQHF. The chain uses TRBV5-1 and TRBJ1-5, with D maybe TRBD1 (5 bases). V was cut by 0 bases and J by 2 bases, with 12 bases left in between. This CDR3 region has 16 residues. Germline V gives CDR1 SGHRS, CDR2 YFSETQ.